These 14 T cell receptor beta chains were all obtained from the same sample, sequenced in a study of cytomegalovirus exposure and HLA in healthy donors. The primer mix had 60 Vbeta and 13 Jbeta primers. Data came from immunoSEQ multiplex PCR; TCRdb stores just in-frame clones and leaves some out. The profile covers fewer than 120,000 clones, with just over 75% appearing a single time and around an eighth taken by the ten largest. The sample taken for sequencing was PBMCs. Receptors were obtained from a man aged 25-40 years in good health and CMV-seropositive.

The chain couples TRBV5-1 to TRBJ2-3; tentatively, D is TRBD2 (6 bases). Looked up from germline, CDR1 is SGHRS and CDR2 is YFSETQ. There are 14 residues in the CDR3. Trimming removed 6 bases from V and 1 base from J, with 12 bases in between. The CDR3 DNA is TGCGCCAGCAACCAGCGGGCGGGCACAGATACGCAGTATTTT. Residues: CASNQRAGTDTQYF.

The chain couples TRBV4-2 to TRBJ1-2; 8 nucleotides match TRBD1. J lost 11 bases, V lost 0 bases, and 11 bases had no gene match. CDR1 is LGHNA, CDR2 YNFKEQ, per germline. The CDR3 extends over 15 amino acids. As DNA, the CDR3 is TGTGCCAGCAGCCAAGATGTAGGGGACAGGCCTTTGTACACCTTC. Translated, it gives CASSQDVGDRPLYTF.

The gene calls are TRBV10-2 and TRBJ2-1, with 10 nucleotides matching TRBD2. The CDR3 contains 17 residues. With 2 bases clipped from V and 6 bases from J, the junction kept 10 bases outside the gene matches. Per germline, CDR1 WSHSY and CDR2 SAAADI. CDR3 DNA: TGCGCCAGCAGTGAGCTCAAGAGCGGGGGGGCGATCAATGAGCAGTTCTTC. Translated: CASSELKSGGAINEQFF.

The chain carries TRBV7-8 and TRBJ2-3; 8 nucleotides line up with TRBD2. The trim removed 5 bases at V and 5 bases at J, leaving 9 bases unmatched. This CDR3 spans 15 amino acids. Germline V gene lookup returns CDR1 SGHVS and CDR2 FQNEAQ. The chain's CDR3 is CASSRERGGRDTQYF. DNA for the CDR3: TGTGCCAGCAGCCGTGAACGGGGGGGTAGAGATACGCAGTATTTT. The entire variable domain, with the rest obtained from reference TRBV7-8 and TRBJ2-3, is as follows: GAGVSQSPRYKVAKRGQDVALRCDPISGHVSLFWYQQALGQGPEFLTYFQNEAQLDKSGLPSDRFFAERPEGSVSTLKIQRTQQEDSAVYLCASSRERGGRDTQYFGPGTRLTVL.

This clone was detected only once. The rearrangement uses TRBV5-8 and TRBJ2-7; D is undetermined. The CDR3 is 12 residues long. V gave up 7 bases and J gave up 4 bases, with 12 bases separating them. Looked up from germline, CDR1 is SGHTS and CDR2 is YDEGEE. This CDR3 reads CASRITLYEQYF. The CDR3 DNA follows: TGTGCCAGCCGTATCACTTTGTACGAGCAGTACTTC.

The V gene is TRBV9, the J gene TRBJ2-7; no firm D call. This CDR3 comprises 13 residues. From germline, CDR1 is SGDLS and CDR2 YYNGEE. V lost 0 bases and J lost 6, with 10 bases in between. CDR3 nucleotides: TGTGCCAGCAGCGTAGCTTTACGCAGCGAGCAGTACTTC. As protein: CASSVALRSEQYF.

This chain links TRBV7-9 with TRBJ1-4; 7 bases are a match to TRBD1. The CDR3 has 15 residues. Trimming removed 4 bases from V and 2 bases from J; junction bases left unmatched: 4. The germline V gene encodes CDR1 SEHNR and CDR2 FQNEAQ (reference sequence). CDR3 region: CASSSQTGTNEKLFF. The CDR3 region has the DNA TGTGCCAGCAGCTCCCAGACAGGGACTAATGAAAAACTGTTTTTT.

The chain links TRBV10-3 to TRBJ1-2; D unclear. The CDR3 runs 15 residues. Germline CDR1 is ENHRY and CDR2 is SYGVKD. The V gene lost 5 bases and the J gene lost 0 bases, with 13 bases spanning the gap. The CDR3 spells CAISKTDLTNYGYTF. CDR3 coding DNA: TGTGCCATCAGTAAAACCGATCTAACTAACTATGGCTACACCTTC.

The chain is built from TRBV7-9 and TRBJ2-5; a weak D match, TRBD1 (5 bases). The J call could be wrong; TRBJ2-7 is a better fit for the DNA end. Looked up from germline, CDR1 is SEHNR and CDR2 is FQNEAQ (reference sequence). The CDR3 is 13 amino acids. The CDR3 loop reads CASSLPGIYEQYF. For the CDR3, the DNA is TGTGCCAGCAGCTTACCAGGGATCTACGAGCAGTACTTC.

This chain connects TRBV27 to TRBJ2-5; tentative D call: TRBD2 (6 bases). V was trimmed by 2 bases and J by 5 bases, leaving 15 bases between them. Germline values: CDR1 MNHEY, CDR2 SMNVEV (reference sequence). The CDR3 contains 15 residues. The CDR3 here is CASSLRLAMIETQYF. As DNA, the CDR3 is TGTGCCAGCAGTTTAAGGCTAGCGATGATCGAGACCCAGTACTTC.

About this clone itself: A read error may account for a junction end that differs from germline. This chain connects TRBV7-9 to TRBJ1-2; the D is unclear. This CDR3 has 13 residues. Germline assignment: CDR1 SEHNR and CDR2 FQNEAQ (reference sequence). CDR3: CSSSLEQMRGYTF. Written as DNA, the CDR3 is TGTTCCAGCAGCTTAGAACAAATGCGGGGCTACACCTTC.

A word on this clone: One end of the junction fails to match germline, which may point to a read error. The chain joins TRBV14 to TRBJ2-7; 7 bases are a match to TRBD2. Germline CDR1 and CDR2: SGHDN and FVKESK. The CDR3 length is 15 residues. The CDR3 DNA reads TGTGCCAGCAGCGCACTAGCGACCAGCTCCTACGATCAGTACTTC. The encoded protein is CASSALATSSYDQYF.

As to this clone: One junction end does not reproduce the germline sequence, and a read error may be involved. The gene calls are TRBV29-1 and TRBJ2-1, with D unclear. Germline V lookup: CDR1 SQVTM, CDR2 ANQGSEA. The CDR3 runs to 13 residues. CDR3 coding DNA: TGCAGCATTGAACGGCCAAGGCGGAATGAGCAGTTCTTC. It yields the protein CSIERPRRNEQFF.

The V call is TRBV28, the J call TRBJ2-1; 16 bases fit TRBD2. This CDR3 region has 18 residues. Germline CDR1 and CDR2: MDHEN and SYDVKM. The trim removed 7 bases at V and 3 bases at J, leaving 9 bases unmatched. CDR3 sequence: CASNALGLAGGLYNEQFF. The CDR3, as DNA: TGTGCCAGCAATGCGCTGGGACTAGCGGGGGGGCTCTACAATGAGCAGTTCTTC.